This is a list of T cell receptor beta chains from one sample in a study of shared T cell receptors in the human thymus. Clones were sequenced by immunoSEQ multiplex PCR, and TCRdb holds only the in-frame ones, with some missing. The sample shows 600,000 to 900,000 clones, 70% to 90% of them seen only once. The data also belong to a second study, concerning human thymus T cells.

Material: thymocytes. Source of these receptors: a girl under three years old with a congenital heart defect. The CDR3 runs from the conserved cysteine through the conserved F or W. D genes are given only for firm matches. Clone size is stated in some rows and not others, as once, few, many or a class when expanded.

clone_size: -
d_call: TRBD1
j_call: TRBJ2-2
v_call: TRBV5-1
cdr3_aa: CASSPATGTGHPRVGELFF
cdr3_nt: TGCGCCAGCAGCCCCGCAACCGGGACAGGGCACCCCCGAGTCGGGGAGCTGTTTTTT

clone_size: -
d_call: -
j_call: TRBJ1-4
v_call: TRBV28
cdr3_aa: CASKTVNEKLFF
cdr3_nt: TGTGCCAGCAAGACAGTGAATGAAAAACTGTTTTTT

clone_size: -
d_call: TRBD1
j_call: TRBJ1-5
v_call: TRBV13
cdr3_aa: CASSPRDRRRNQPQHF
cdr3_nt: TGTGCCAGCAGCCCACGGGACAGGCGGCGCAATCAGCCCCAGCATTTT

clone_size: -
d_call: TRBD1
j_call: TRBJ1-1
v_call: TRBV6-5
cdr3_aa: CASSYPGTGGTTFF
cdr3_nt: TGTGCCAGCAGTTACCCCGGGACAGGGGGGACTACTTTCTTT

clone_size: -
d_call: TRBD2
j_call: TRBJ2-3
v_call: TRBV6-6
cdr3_aa: CASTRGGFADTQYF
cdr3_nt: TGTGCCAGCACGCGGGGGGGCTTCGCAGATACGCAGTATTTT

clone_size: once
d_call: TRBD1
j_call: TRBJ2-5
v_call: TRBV5-4
cdr3_aa: CASSYLLRTGNSETQYF
cdr3_nt: TGTGCCAGCAGCTACCTCCTTCGGACAGGCAATTCAGAGACCCAGTACTTC

clone_size: -
d_call: TRBD1
j_call: TRBJ1-2
v_call: TRBV6-1
cdr3_aa: CASSFTGGNYGYTF
cdr3_nt: TGTGCCAGCAGTTTCACAGGGGGGAACTATGGCTACACCTTC

clone_size: -
d_call: TRBD1
j_call: TRBJ2-5
v_call: TRBV6-5
cdr3_aa: CASSYGQGAEETQYF
cdr3_nt: TGTGCCAGCAGTTACGGGCAGGGGGCTGAGGAGACCCAGTACTTC

clone_size: -
d_call: TRBD1
j_call: TRBJ1-2
v_call: TRBV6-5
cdr3_aa: CASSYARQGPNYGYTF
cdr3_nt: TGTGCCAGCAGTTACGCCCGACAGGGACCGAACTATGGCTACACCTTC

clone_size: -
d_call: -
j_call: TRBJ1-1
v_call: TRBV4-3
cdr3_aa: CASSPGGEVTEAFF
cdr3_nt: TGCGCCAGCAGCCCTGGTGGGGAGGTAACTGAAGCTTTCTTT

clone_size: -
d_call: -
j_call: TRBJ1-5
v_call: TRBV19
cdr3_aa: CASSLGNQPQHF
cdr3_nt: TGTGCCAGTAGTCTCGGTAATCAGCCCCAGCATTTT

clone_size: -
d_call: -
j_call: TRBJ1-6
v_call: TRBV2
cdr3_aa: CASKGHFGVPSYNSPLHF
cdr3_nt: TGTGCCAGCAAGGGCCATTTCGGGGTACCCAGCTATAATTCACCCCTCCACTTT

clone_size: -
d_call: -
j_call: TRBJ1-1
v_call: TRBV18
cdr3_aa: CASSPGGTLEAFF
cdr3_nt: TGTGCCAGCTCACCAGGGGGGACCCTTGAAGCTTTCTTT

clone_size: -
d_call: -
j_call: TRBJ1-2
v_call: TRBV6-5
cdr3_aa: CASRDRGNYGYTF
cdr3_nt: TGTGCCAGCAGGGACAGAGGGAACTATGGCTACACCTTC

clone_size: -
d_call: TRBD2
j_call: TRBJ2-2
v_call: TRBV10-3
cdr3_aa: CAISELRLAGGHTGELFF
cdr3_nt: TGTGCCATCAGTGAGCTGAGACTAGCGGGGGGACACACCGGGGAGCTGTTTTTT

clone_size: -
d_call: -
j_call: TRBJ1-6
v_call: TRBV25-1
cdr3_aa: CASRRGSPNSPLHF
cdr3_nt: TGTGCCAGTCGTCGGGGTTCTCCCAATTCACCCCTCCACTTT

clone_size: -
d_call: -
j_call: TRBJ1-2
v_call: TRBV5-5
cdr3_aa: CASSRGRGGGYTF
cdr3_nt: TGTGCCAGCAGCCGGGGTAGAGGCGGCGGCTACACCTTC

clone_size: -
d_call: TRBD1
j_call: TRBJ2-7
v_call: TRBV5-1
cdr3_aa: CASSVTGGEQYF
cdr3_nt: TGCGCCAGCAGCGTGACAGGGGGCGAGCAGTACTTC

clone_size: -
d_call: -
j_call: TRBJ1-6
v_call: TRBV7-9
cdr3_aa: CASNSRGQRNSPLHF
cdr3_nt: TGTGCCAGCAACTCCAGAGGACAGAGAAATTCACCCCTCCACTTT

clone_size: -
d_call: -
j_call: TRBJ1-4
v_call: TRBV5-5
cdr3_aa: CASSRRGQRVATNEKLFF
cdr3_nt: TGTGCCAGCAGCCGGAGAGGGCAGCGAGTTGCAACTAATGAAAAACTGTTTTTT

clone_size: -
d_call: -
j_call: TRBJ1-2
v_call: TRBV5-6
cdr3_aa: CASSLGQNINYSYTF
cdr3_nt: TGTGCCAGCAGCTTGGGGCAGAATATCAACTATAGCTACACCTTC

clone_size: few
d_call: TRBD1
j_call: TRBJ1-1
v_call: TRBV10-3
cdr3_aa: CAITPTGVGTEAFF
cdr3_nt: TGTGCCATCACTCCGACAGGGGTCGGCACTGAAGCTTTCTTT

clone_size: -
d_call: -
j_call: TRBJ1-1
v_call: TRBV14
cdr3_aa: CASSQDRKLLVNTEAFF
cdr3_nt: TGTGCCAGCAGCCAAGATCGAAAACTTCTGGTGAACACTGAAGCTTTCTTT

clone_size: -
d_call: -
j_call: TRBJ1-2
v_call: TRBV18
cdr3_aa: CASSPRRGGYGYTF
cdr3_nt: TGTGCCAGCTCACCACGCAGGGGCGGCTATGGCTACACCTTC

clone_size: -
d_call: TRBD1
j_call: TRBJ2-7
v_call: TRBV6-5
cdr3_aa: CASSYPSGTGVEQYF
cdr3_nt: TGTGCCAGCAGTTACCCCTCCGGGACAGGGGTTGAGCAGTACTTC

clone_size: -
d_call: TRBD2
j_call: TRBJ2-7
v_call: TRBV6-1
cdr3_aa: CASSDVTSGGPYEQYF
cdr3_nt: TGTGCCAGCAGTGACGTCACTAGCGGGGGCCCCTACGAGCAGTACTTC

clone_size: -
d_call: -
j_call: TRBJ1-2
v_call: TRBV28
cdr3_aa: CASSCPGLDGYTF
cdr3_nt: TGTGCCAGCAGTTGCCCGGGACTAGATGGCTACACCTTC

clone_size: -
d_call: -
j_call: TRBJ2-2
v_call: TRBV10-1
cdr3_aa: CASSGGRGGTGELFF
cdr3_nt: TGCGCCAGCAGTGGGGGCAGGGGTGGAACCGGGGAGCTGTTTTTT

clone_size: -
d_call: -
j_call: TRBJ1-3
v_call: TRBV5-6
cdr3_aa: CASSLALSVGNTIYF
cdr3_nt: TGTGCCAGCAGCTTGGCTCTCTCCGTCGGAAACACCATATATTTT

clone_size: -
d_call: -
j_call: TRBJ2-5
v_call: TRBV5-4
cdr3_aa: CASSLAPGETQYF
cdr3_nt: TGTGCCAGCAGCTTGGCCCCGGGAGAGACCCAGTACTTC

clone_size: -
d_call: -
j_call: TRBJ1-2
v_call: TRBV5-1
cdr3_aa: CASSEPQGANYGYTF
cdr3_nt: TGCGCCAGCAGCGAACCACAGGGAGCTAACTATGGCTACACCTTC

clone_size: -
d_call: TRBD1
j_call: TRBJ1-1
v_call: TRBV29-1
cdr3_aa: CSVPEQGLTEAFF
cdr3_nt: TGCAGCGTGCCTGAACAGGGGCTCACTGAAGCTTTCTTT

clone_size: once
d_call: TRBD2
j_call: TRBJ2-7
v_call: TRBV6-7
cdr3_aa: CATWTSPFFAEQYF
cdr3_nt: TGTGCCACCTGGACTAGCCCTTTTTTTGCCGAGCAGTACTTC

clone_size: -
d_call: TRBD1
j_call: TRBJ1-3
v_call: TRBV9
cdr3_aa: CASSVTGEGSGNTIYF
cdr3_nt: TGTGCCAGCAGCGTAACAGGGGAAGGTAGTGGGAACACCATATATTTT

clone_size: -
d_call: TRBD2
j_call: TRBJ2-1
v_call: TRBV6-5
cdr3_aa: CASSYKRGVGNEQFF
cdr3_nt: TGTGCCAGCAGTTACAAGCGGGGGGTCGGGAATGAGCAGTTCTTC

clone_size: -
d_call: -
j_call: TRBJ1-2
v_call: TRBV18
cdr3_aa: CASSPTGRWVYGYTF
cdr3_nt: TGTGCCAGCTCACCAACAGGGAGATGGGTCTATGGCTACACCTTC

clone_size: -
d_call: -
j_call: TRBJ1-2
v_call: TRBV12-2
cdr3_aa: CASRTVRGINYGYTF
cdr3_nt: TGTGCAAGTCGCACCGTTCGAGGGATCAACTATGGCTACACCTTC

clone_size: -
d_call: TRBD2
j_call: TRBJ2-3
v_call: TRBV2
cdr3_aa: CASSRWTSGTDTQYF
cdr3_nt: TGTGCCAGCAGTCGGTGGACTAGCGGCACAGATACGCAGTATTTT

clone_size: once
d_call: -
j_call: TRBJ2-1
v_call: TRBV5-1
cdr3_aa: CASSLQTVNSYNEQFF
cdr3_nt: TGCGCCAGCAGCCTCCAGACAGTCAACTCCTACAATGAGCAGTTCTTC

clone_size: -
d_call: -
j_call: TRBJ2-1
v_call: TRBV23-1
cdr3_aa: CASSQSGGPKYNEQFF
cdr3_nt: TGCGCCAGCAGTCAATCAGGGGGACCGAAATACAATGAGCAGTTCTTC

clone_size: -
d_call: -
j_call: TRBJ2-3
v_call: TRBV4-1
cdr3_aa: CASSQVTIQGLVGTDTQYF
cdr3_nt: TGCGCCAGCAGCCAAGTCACCATACAGGGCTTAGTCGGAACAGATACGCAGTATTTT

clone_size: -
d_call: -
j_call: TRBJ2-7
v_call: TRBV6-1
cdr3_aa: CATNAGKTSYEQYF
cdr3_nt: TGTGCCACAAATGCAGGAAAAACATCCTACGAGCAGTACTTC

clone_size: -
d_call: -
j_call: TRBJ2-7
v_call: TRBV4-3
cdr3_aa: CASSQRRAYEQYF
cdr3_nt: TGCGCCAGCAGCCAACGCAGGGCCTACGAGCAGTACTTC

clone_size: -
d_call: -
j_call: TRBJ2-7
v_call: TRBV6-1
cdr3_aa: CASSEVGGYEQYF
cdr3_nt: TGTGCCAGCAGTGAAGTTGGAGGGTACGAGCAGTACTTC

clone_size: -
d_call: -
j_call: TRBJ2-1
v_call: TRBV7-9
cdr3_aa: CASSSDIRQFF
cdr3_nt: TGTGCCAGCAGCTCGGACATCCGGCAGTTCTTC

clone_size: -
d_call: -
j_call: TRBJ2-6
v_call: TRBV5-1
cdr3_aa: CASSWDTSSGANVLTF
cdr3_nt: TGCGCCAGCTCCTGGGACACCTCCTCTGGGGCCAACGTCCTGACTTTC

clone_size: -
d_call: -
j_call: TRBJ1-1
v_call: TRBV29-1
cdr3_aa: CSSRPGEDTEAFF
cdr3_nt: TGCAGCTCTAGGCCCGGGGAAGACACTGAAGCTTTCTTT

clone_size: once
d_call: TRBD1
j_call: TRBJ1-2
v_call: TRBV6-5
cdr3_aa: CASSTTGVYGYTF
cdr3_nt: TGTGCCAGCAGCACGACAGGGGTCTATGGCTACACCTTC